The 7 T cell receptor beta chains in this list originate from one sample, sequenced in a study of blood T cell repertoires in COVID-19. Profiling relied on immunoSEQ multiplex PCR, and the TCRdb table lists in-frame clones only, not all of them. The repertoire holds roughly 97,000 clones, with about 89% as singletons. The sample was peripheral blood. These receptors were taken from a human donor in a cohort sampled during active COVID-19.

This clone was recorded once. The rearrangement links TRBV6-2 or TRBV6-3 to TRBJ2-1, with 7 nucleotides matching TRBD1. The germline V gene has CDR1 MNHEY and CDR2 SVGEGT. With V trimmed by 4 bases and J by 9 bases, 12 bases remained unmatched. The length of the CDR3 is 15 residues. For the CDR3, the DNA is TGTGCCAGCAGTTCTCCGTTACAGGGGCACGCTGAGCAGTTCTTC. Translation gives CASSSPLQGHAEQFF.

The chain couples TRBV3-1 (or the pseudogene TRBV3-2) to TRBJ1-1; D is unresolved. Trimming pared 4 bases from V and 1 base from J, leaving 7 bases between. Germline-derived CDR1 and CDR2 are LGHDT and YNNKEL (reference sequence). The length of the CDR3 is 13 residues. Written as DNA, the CDR3 is TGTGCCAGCAGCCCCTTGTGGAACACTGAAGCTTTCTTT. Translating it yields CASSPLWNTEAFF.

The gene calls are TRBV7-2 and TRBJ1-1, with 7 nucleotides matching TRBD1. The CDR3 is 13 residues long. Germline lookup yields CDR1 SGHTA and CDR2 FQGNSA. The J segment lost 4 bases and the V segment lost 5 bases, leaving 4 bases of the junction unmatched. DNA for the CDR3: TGTGCCAGCAGCGAACAGGGGAGCACTGAAGCTTTCTTT. This encodes CASSEQGSTEAFF.

The rearrangement joins TRBV5-1 to TRBJ2-1; D remains unclear. CDR1 and CDR2 (germline): SGHRS, YFSETQ. V was shortened by 4 bases and J by 10 bases, with 15 bases between the two germline ends. The CDR3 spans 13 residues. The CDR3 sequence is CASSANLGSEQFF. The CDR3 DNA is TGCGCCAGCAGCGCCAACCTAGGAAGCGAGCAGTTCTTC.

This chain links TRBV10-3 with TRBJ2-2; tentative D call: TRBD2 (7 bases). The germline CDR1 and CDR2 sequences are ENHRY and SYGVKD. This CDR3 has 16 amino acids. The ends were cut back, 0 bases at V and 4 bases at J, with 12 bases in the middle. CDR3 sequence: CAISESYREGTGELFF. In nucleotides, the CDR3 is TGTGCCATCAGTGAGTCGTACAGGGAGGGCACCGGGGAGCTGTTTTTT.

This chain joins TRBV4-2 and TRBJ2-2; D not certain. The germline V and J ends were trimmed by 1 base and 0 bases, with 12 bases remaining between them. This CDR3 spans 17 amino acids. Germline V gives CDR1 LGHNA, CDR2 YNFKEQ. The CDR3 DNA reads as TGTGCCAGCAGCCAAGGTTTTGCGATCCCGAACACCGGGGAGCTGTTTTTT. Amino acid sequence: CASSQGFAIPNTGELFF.

This clone was seen only a few times. The rearrangement uses TRBV28 and TRBJ2-7; D unresolved. The CDR3 length is 13 residues. Germline loops: CDR1 MDHEN, CDR2 SYDVKM. The V end was cut by 2 bases, the J end by 3 bases, with 8 bases between. Written as DNA, the CDR3 is TGTGCCAGCAGTTTAGAGGATCGCTACGAGCAGTACTTC. It specifies CASSLEDRYEQYF.